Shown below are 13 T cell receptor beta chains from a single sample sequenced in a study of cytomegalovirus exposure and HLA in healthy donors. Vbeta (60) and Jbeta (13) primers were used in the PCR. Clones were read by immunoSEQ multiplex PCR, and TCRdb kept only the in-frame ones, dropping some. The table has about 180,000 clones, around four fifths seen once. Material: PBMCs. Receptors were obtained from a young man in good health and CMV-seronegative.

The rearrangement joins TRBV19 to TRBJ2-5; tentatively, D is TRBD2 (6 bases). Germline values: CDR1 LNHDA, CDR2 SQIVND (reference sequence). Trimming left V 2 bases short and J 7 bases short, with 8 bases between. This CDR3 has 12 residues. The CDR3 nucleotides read TGTGCCAGTAGTATACCCGGGAGGACCCAGTACTTC. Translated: CASSIPGRTQYF.

The CDR3 nucleotides read TGTGCCAGCAGTGACCTAGCGGGGTCCGAGACCCAGTACTTC. Protein product: CASSDLAGSETQYF. The rearrangement links TRBV2 to TRBJ2-5, with 9 nucleotides matching TRBD2. V was clipped by 3 bases and J by 5 bases; unmatched bases: 4. The CDR3 sequence is 14 residues long. Germline loops: CDR1 SNHLY, CDR2 FYNNEI.

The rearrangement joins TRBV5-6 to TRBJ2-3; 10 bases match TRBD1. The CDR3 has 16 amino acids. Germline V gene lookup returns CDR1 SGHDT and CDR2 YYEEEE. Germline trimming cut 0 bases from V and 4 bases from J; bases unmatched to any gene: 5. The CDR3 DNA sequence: TGTGCCAGCAGCTTGGGGGGACAGGGGTGGGCAGATACGCAGTATTTT. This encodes CASSLGGQGWADTQYF.

Here the CDR3 reads CASSVATNYNEQFF. As DNA, the CDR3 is TGTGCCAGCAGCGTAGCGACTAATTACAATGAGCAGTTCTTC. The rearrangement links TRBV9 to TRBJ2-1; tentatively, D is TRBD2 (5 bases). The V gene lost 0 bases and the J gene lost 4 bases, with 8 bases spanning the gap. Per the germline V gene, CDR1 is SGDLS and CDR2 is YYNGEE. The CDR3 has 14 residues.

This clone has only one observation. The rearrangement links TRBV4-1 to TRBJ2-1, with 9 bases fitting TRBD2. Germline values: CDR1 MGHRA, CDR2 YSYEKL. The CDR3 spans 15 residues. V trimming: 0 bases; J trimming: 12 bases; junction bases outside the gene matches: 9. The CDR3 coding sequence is TGCGCCAGCAGCCAAGAAACTAGCGGGTCGCTTTGGCAGTTCTTC. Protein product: CASSQETSGSLWQFF.

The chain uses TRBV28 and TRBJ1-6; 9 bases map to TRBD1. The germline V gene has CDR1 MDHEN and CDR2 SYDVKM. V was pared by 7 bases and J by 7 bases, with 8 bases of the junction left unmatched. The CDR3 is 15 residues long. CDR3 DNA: TGTGCCAGCACCGCTCGGGGACAGGGCAATTCACCCCTCCACTTT. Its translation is CASTARGQGNSPLHF.

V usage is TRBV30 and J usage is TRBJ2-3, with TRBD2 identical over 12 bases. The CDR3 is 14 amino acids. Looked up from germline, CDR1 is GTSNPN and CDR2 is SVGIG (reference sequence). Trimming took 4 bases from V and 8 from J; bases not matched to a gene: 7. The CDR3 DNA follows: TGTGCCTGGATACTAGCGGGGGGCAGGGGTACGCAGTATTTT. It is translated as CAWILAGGRGTQYF. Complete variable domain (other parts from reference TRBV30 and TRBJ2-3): SQTIHQWPATLVQPVGSPLSLECTVEGTSNPNLYWYRQAAGRGLQLLFYSVGIGQISSEVPQNLSASRPQDRQFILSSKKLLLSDSGFYLCAWILAGGRGTQYFGPGTRLTVL.

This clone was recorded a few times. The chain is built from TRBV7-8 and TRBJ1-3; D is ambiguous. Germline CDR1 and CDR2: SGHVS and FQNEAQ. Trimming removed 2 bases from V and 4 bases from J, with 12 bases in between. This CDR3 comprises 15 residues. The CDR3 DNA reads TGTGCCAGCAGCTTATATCTCATCGCGGGAAACACCATATATTTT. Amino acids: CASSLYLIAGNTIYF. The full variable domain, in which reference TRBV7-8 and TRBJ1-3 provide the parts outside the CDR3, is GAGVSQSPRYKVAKRGQDVALRCDPISGHVSLFWYQQALGQGPEFLTYFQNEAQLDKSGLPSDRFFAERPEGSVSTLKIQRTQQEDSAVYLCASSLYLIAGNTIYFGEGSWLTVV.

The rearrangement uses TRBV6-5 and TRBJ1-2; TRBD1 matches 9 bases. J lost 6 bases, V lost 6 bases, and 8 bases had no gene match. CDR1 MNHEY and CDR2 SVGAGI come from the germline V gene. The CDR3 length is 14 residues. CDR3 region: CASRTDRGFDGYTF. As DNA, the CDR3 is TGTGCCAGCAGAACAGACAGGGGGTTCGATGGCTACACCTTC.

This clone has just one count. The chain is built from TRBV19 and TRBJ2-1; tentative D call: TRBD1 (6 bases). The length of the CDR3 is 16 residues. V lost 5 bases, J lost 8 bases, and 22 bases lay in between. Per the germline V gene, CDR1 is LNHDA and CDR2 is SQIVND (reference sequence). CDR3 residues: CASSPNRDPSVDEQFF. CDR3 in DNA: TGTGCCAGTAGTCCAAACAGGGATCCCTCGGTCGATGAGCAGTTCTTC.

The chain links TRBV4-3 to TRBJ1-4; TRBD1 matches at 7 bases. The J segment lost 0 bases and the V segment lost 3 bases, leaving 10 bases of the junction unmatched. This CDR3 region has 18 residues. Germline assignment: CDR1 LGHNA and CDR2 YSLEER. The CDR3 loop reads CASSQRTGSKATNEKLFF. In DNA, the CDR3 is TGCGCCAGCAGCCAGCGGACAGGCTCGAAAGCAACTAATGAAAAACTGTTTTTT.

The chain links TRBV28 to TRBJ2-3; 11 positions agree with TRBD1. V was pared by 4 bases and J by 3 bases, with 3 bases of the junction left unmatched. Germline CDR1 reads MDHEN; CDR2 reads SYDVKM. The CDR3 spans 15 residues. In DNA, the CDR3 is TGTGCCAGCAGTTCTGGACAGGGGGCAACAGATACGCAGTATTTT. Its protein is CASSSGQGATDTQYF.

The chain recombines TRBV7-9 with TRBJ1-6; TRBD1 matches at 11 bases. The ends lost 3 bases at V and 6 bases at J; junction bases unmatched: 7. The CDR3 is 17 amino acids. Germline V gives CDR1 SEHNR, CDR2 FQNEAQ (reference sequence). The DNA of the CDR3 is TGTGCCAGCAGCTTTGGGACAGGGGGATTGGGTAATTCACCCCTCCACTTT. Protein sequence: CASSFGTGGLGNSPLHF.